A single sample is the source of the 29 T cell receptor beta chains below, sequenced in a study of shared clonotypes between healthy human individuals. Generated by immunoSEQ multiplex PCR, the TCRdb table keeps only in-frame clones and is missing some. This sample carries approximately 2,000,000 clones, roughly 90% of them seen once, and the ten largest clones take 0.37%. Material: naive CD4+ T cells from PBMCs. Subset noted: CD45RA+ positively selected. These receptors came from a man aged 18 to 29 in good health. Some clones in this sample may be carry-over from other donors' samples.

The rearrangement uses TRBV2 and TRBJ2-1; 7 nucleotides align to TRBD2. Germline V lookup: CDR1 SNHLY, CDR2 FYNNEI. The ends lost 1 base at V and 4 bases at J; junction bases unmatched: 10. CDR3 size: 17 residues. The CDR3: CASSEGGRDKGYNEQFF. The CDR3 DNA reads TGTGCCAGCAGTGAAGGCGGGAGAGATAAAGGGTACAATGAGCAGTTCTTC.

This chain links TRBV29-1 with TRBJ1-2; TRBD1 matches at 8 bases. The CDR3 sequence is 13 residues long. Looked up from germline, CDR1 is SQVTM and CDR2 is ANQGSEA. The V segment lost 1 base and the J segment 8 bases; nucleotides outside the gene matches: 6. The CDR3 here is CSVEGPGTGGYTF. CDR3 in DNA: TGCAGCGTTGAAGGTCCGGGGACAGGCGGCTACACCTTC.

The CDR3 sequence is CASSYGLAGVGSYNEQFF. The CDR3 nucleotides are TGCGCCAGCAGCTATGGACTAGCGGGAGTTGGCTCCTACAATGAGCAGTTCTTC. The rearrangement links TRBV5-1 to TRBJ2-1; 13 bases line up with TRBD2. V trimming: 3 bases; J trimming: 0 bases; junction bases outside the gene matches: 6. Germline CDR1 is SGHRS and CDR2 is YFSETQ. The CDR3 runs 18 residues.

The chain carries TRBV18 and TRBJ1-1; D possibly corresponds to TRBD1 (6 bases). With 4 bases removed from V and 3 bases from J, the gap between germline ends came to 24 bases. Germline assignment: CDR1 KGHSH and CDR2 LQKENI. CDR3 length: 18 residues. Here the CDR3 DNA reads TGTGCCAGCTCACAACAATACAGGGTTTCGGGAAGGGACACTGAAGCTTTCTTT. This encodes CASSQQYRVSGRDTEAFF.

About this clone itself: Within the sample, other DNA sequences also encode this same CDR3. The chain couples TRBV28 to TRBJ2-7; 9 positions match TRBD1. Trimming removed 5 bases from V and 3 bases from J; junction bases left unmatched: 5. Germline CDR1 reads MDHEN; CDR2 reads SYDVKM. CDR3 size: 14 residues. As DNA, the CDR3 is TGTGCCAGCAGTCCCGGGACAGGGATCTACGAGCAGTACTTC. Its translation is CASSPGTGIYEQYF.

V usage is TRBV7-2 and J usage is TRBJ2-1; possibly TRBD1 or TRBD2 for D (5 bases each). CDR3 length equals 15 residues. Germline assignment: CDR1 SGHTA and CDR2 FQGNSA. Trimming cost V 7 bases and J 4 bases, with 17 bases left between them. The DNA of the CDR3 is TGTGCCAGCACCACACCCGGGACGGCTTACAATGAGCAGTTCTTC. It yields the protein CASTTPGTAYNEQFF. Looking up the rest from reference TRBV7-2 and TRBJ2-1 gives the full variable domain: GAGVSQSPSNKVTEKGKDVELRCDPISGHTALYWYRQSLGQGLEFLIYFQGNSAPDKSGLPSDRFSAERTGGSVSTLTIQRTQQEDSAVYLCASTTPGTAYNEQFFGPGTRLTVL.

This clone was seen a single time. The V and J genes are TRBV30 and TRBJ2-7, with D perhaps matching TRBD2 (7 bases). The CDR3 consists of 14 residues. The V end lost 6 bases, the J end lost 0 bases, and 15 bases lay between the germline ends. Per the germline V gene, CDR1 is GTSNPN and CDR2 is SVGIG (reference sequence). Here the CDR3 DNA reads TGTGCCTGCCAAGGACTAGGGGGCTCCTACGAGCAGTACTTC. This translates into CACQGLGGSYEQYF.

The V and J genes are TRBV11-2 and TRBJ2-4; tentatively, D is TRBD1 or TRBD2 (5 bases each). This CDR3 has 17 amino acids. Per germline, CDR1 SGHAT and CDR2 FQNNGV. V was pared by 2 bases and J by 6 bases, with 20 bases between. DNA of the CDR3: TGTGCCAGCAGCTTATATATGCAGGGAGATATTGGAAACATTCAGTACTTC. Protein product: CASSLYMQGDIGNIQYF.

This chain uses TRBV11-3 with TRBJ2-3; weak D call: TRBD2 (5 bases). The V end lost 1 base, the J end lost 3 bases, and 20 bases lay between the germline ends. This CDR3 spans 18 amino acids. The germline gives CDR1 SGHNT, CDR2 YENEEA. The CDR3 DNA reads as TGTGCCAGCAGCTTAGGATTTCAGGAGGATGCTGCGACAGATACGCAGTATTTT. Amino acids: CASSLGFQEDAATDTQYF. The entire variable domain, with the rest obtained from reference TRBV11-3 and TRBJ2-3, is as follows: EAGVVQSPRYKIIEKKQPVAFWCNPISGHNTLYWYLQNLGQGPELLIRYENEEAVDDSQLPKDRFSAERLKGVDSTLKIQPAELGDSAVYLCASSLGFQEDAATDTQYFGPGTRLTVL.

A single count supports this clone. The chain has TRBV5-1 and TRBJ2-7; D is tentatively TRBD1 or TRBD2 (5 bases each). The CDR3 runs 13 residues. The germline V gene encodes CDR1 SGHRS and CDR2 YFSETQ. Trimming took 0 bases from V and 6 from J, leaving 10 bases between them. Written as DNA, the CDR3 is TGCGCCAGCAGCTTGGTTGGGGCGGGCGAGCAGTACTTC. It codes for CASSLVGAGEQYF.

V gene TRBV14 combines with J gene TRBJ2-1; possibly TRBD1 or TRBD2 for D (5 bases each). Trimming pared 4 bases from V and 9 bases from J, leaving 13 bases between. The CDR3 sequence is 13 residues long. Germline V gene sequence: CDR1 SGHDN, CDR2 FVKESK. The CDR3 reads CASSPIGTGEQFF. Written as DNA, the CDR3 is TGTGCCAGCAGCCCCATAGGGACGGGTGAGCAGTTCTTC.

This rearrangement joins TRBV7-9 to TRBJ2-1, with 8 bases identical to TRBD2. The CDR3 is 15 residues long. J lost 10 bases, V lost 5 bases, and 13 bases had no gene match. Germline CDR1 reads SEHNR; CDR2 reads FQNEAQ (reference sequence). The CDR3 loop reads CASSPRGLESSEQFF. The DNA for the CDR3 is TGTGCCAGCAGCCCCAGGGGACTAGAGAGTAGCGAGCAGTTCTTC. The full variable domain, completed using reference TRBV7-9 and TRBJ2-1, is DTGVSQNPRHKITKRGQNVTFRCDPISEHNRLYWYRQTLGQGPEFLTYFQNEAQLEKSRLLSDRFSAERPKGSFSTLEIQRTEQGDSAMYLCASSPRGLESSEQFFGPGTRLTVL.

This chain uses TRBV23-1 with TRBJ1-5; a weak D match, TRBD1 (5 bases). TRBV23-1 is placed among ORFs of uncertain function. V lost 0 bases to trimming and J lost 3 bases, with 9 bases between them. The CDR3 has 15 residues. In nucleotides, the CDR3 is TGCGCCAGCAGTCAATCCCGACAGCTCAATCAGCCCCAGCATTTT. As protein: CASSQSRQLNQPQHF.

V is TRBV5-1 and J is TRBJ2-3; TRBD2 agrees at 7 bases. This CDR3 region has 16 residues. CDR1 and CDR2 (germline): SGHRS, YFSETQ. V lost 7 bases and J lost 4; bases outside the gene matches: 15. The CDR3 spells CASHYTASGSSDTQYF. The CDR3 DNA reads TGCGCCAGCCACTATACGGCTAGCGGATCTTCAGATACGCAGTATTTT.

The chain is built from TRBV6-1 and TRBJ2-7, with D unresolved. Germline CDR1 is MNHNS and CDR2 is SASEGT. The CDR3 totals 12 residues. V lost 6 bases, J lost 4 bases, and 10 bases lay in between. CDR3 region: CASSGYVYEQYF. Here the CDR3 DNA reads TGTGCCAGCAGCGGCTATGTATACGAGCAGTACTTC.

A note on this clone: A much larger clone lies a single base off, so this may be a read error. The rearrangement links TRBV6-5 to TRBJ1-1; no clear D gene. V was pared by 5 bases and J by 0 bases, with 1 base between. CDR1 and CDR2 (germline): MNHEY, SVGAGI. This CDR3 has 11 residues. CDR3 coding DNA: TGTGCCAGCAGTATGAACACTGAAGCTTTCTTT. Protein sequence: CASSMNTEAFF.

J is TRBJ2-7 and V is TRBV7-9, with 10 bases identical to TRBD2. This CDR3 is 15 amino acids long. The germline V gene encodes CDR1 SEHNR and CDR2 FQNEAQ (reference sequence). Trimming cost V 0 bases and J 5 bases; bases outside gene matches: 4. The CDR3 sequence is CASSLATSGNHEQYF. DNA of the CDR3: TGTGCCAGCAGCTTAGCCACTAGCGGGAACCACGAGCAGTACTTC.

The V gene is TRBV28, the J gene TRBJ2-7; possible D gene TRBD1, 5 bases. Germline V CDR1 and CDR2: MDHEN, SYDVKM. Trimming took off 7 bases at V and 0 bases at J, with 13 bases between the two ends. The CDR3 is 14 amino acids. The CDR3 nucleotides are TGTGCCAGCACACCCCAGGGTTACTCCTACGAGCAGTACTTC. This encodes CASTPQGYSYEQYF. Supplemented by reference TRBV28 and TRBJ2-7, the full variable domain reads DVKVTQSSRYLVKRTGEKVFLECVQDMDHENMFWYRQDPGLGLRLIYFSYDVKMKEKGDIPEGYSVSREKKERFSLILESASTNQTSMYLCASTPQGYSYEQYFGPGTRLTVT.

The chain couples TRBV5-1 to TRBJ2-3, with TRBD2 identical over 10 bases. Looked up from germline, CDR1 is SGHRS and CDR2 is YFSETQ. The J segment lost 0 bases and the V segment lost 0 bases, leaving 7 bases of the junction unmatched. The CDR3 extends over 18 amino acids. DNA for the CDR3: TGCGCCAGCAGCTTGGCGGCTAGCGGGAGTCCCAGCACAGATACGCAGTATTTT. This codes for CASSLAASGSPSTDTQYF.

As concerns this clone: Other DNA sequences in this sample translate to the same CDR3. The chain carries TRBV19 and TRBJ2-7; no definite D call. Germline lookup yields CDR1 LNHDA and CDR2 SQIVND (reference sequence). The length of the CDR3 is 12 residues. The V gene lost 6 bases and the J gene lost 1 base, with 7 bases spanning the gap. The CDR3 DNA is TGTGCCAGTAGGGGCGATTCCTACGAGCAGTACTTC. This codes for CASRGDSYEQYF. Complete variable domain (other parts from reference TRBV19 and TRBJ2-7): DGGITQSPKYLFRKEGQNVTLSCEQNLNHDAMYWYRQDPGQGLRLIYYSQIVNDFQKGDIAEGYSVSREKKESFPLTVTSAQKNPTAFYLCASRGDSYEQYFGPGTRLTVT.

V usage is TRBV6-6 and J usage is TRBJ2-1; the match to TRBD2 covers 10 bases. Germline CDR1 reads MNHNY; CDR2 reads SVGAGI (reference sequence). The CDR3 totals 15 residues. J lost 4 bases, V lost 6 bases, and 6 bases had no gene match. CDR3 DNA: TGTGCCAGCAGCCCGAGCGGGAGGGGTTACAATGAGCAGTTCTTC. Encoded protein: CASSPSGRGYNEQFF.

The V gene is TRBV7-8, the J gene TRBJ2-5; tentative D call: TRBD2 (5 bases). V shed 2 bases and J shed 1 base, with 11 bases lying between them. The CDR3 is made up of 15 amino acids. In germline, CDR1 is SGHVS, CDR2 FQNEAQ. This CDR3 reads CASSLRLAGQETQYF. The CDR3 DNA follows: TGTGCCAGCAGCTTACGGCTAGCAGGCCAAGAGACCCAGTACTTC.

This sequence joins TRBV5-1 and TRBJ2-7; 10 nucleotides line up with TRBD2. CDR1 is SGHRS and CDR2 is YFSETQ in the germline V gene. The CDR3 length is 15 residues. Germline trimming cut 0 bases from V and 4 bases from J; bases unmatched to any gene: 4. The CDR3 spells CASSLAPTSGYEQYF. The CDR3 nucleotides are TGCGCCAGCAGCTTGGCCCCGACTAGCGGGTACGAGCAGTACTTC.

The chain joins TRBV7-3 to TRBJ2-3; D tentatively fits TRBD1 or TRBD2 (6 bases each). The CDR3 runs to 15 residues. CDR1 and CDR2 (germline): SGHTA, FQGTGA. The V gene lost 5 bases and the J gene lost 4 bases, with 16 bases spanning the gap. The CDR3 nucleotides are TGTGCCAGCAGCCAAGGGGGGCAGAGGGCAGATACGCAGTATTTT. Its protein product is CASSQGGQRADTQYF.

The chain couples TRBV6-5 to TRBJ2-7, with unresolved D. The CDR3 has 15 residues. Trimming took off 4 bases at V and 0 bases at J, with 13 bases between the two ends. CDR1 and CDR2 (germline): MNHEY, SVGAGI. The CDR3, as DNA: TGTGCCAGCAGTTTCACTATTTCTACCTCCTACGAGCAGTACTTC. It yields the protein CASSFTISTSYEQYF.

This clone was found once. The chain links TRBV28 to TRBJ1-3, with a weak D call TRBD1 (6 bases). V was pared by 4 bases and J by 2 bases, with 12 bases between. Germline values: CDR1 MDHEN, CDR2 SYDVKM. This CDR3 is built from 15 residues. The CDR3 nucleotides are TGTGCCAGCAGTTCCGGGACAATTGCTGGAAACACCATATATTTT. This gives the protein CASSSGTIAGNTIYF.

V and J are TRBV5-1 and TRBJ2-2; tentatively, D is TRBD2 (6 bases). In germline, CDR1 is SGHRS, CDR2 YFSETQ. V shed 3 bases and J shed 7 bases, with 19 bases lying between them. This CDR3 is 16 amino acids long. CDR3 in DNA: TGCGCCAGCAGCTCTGTTGCGGACTATGAGTTCGGGGAGCTGTTTTTT. It translates to CASSSVADYEFGELFF.

The chain combines TRBV28 with TRBJ2-1; weak D call: TRBD2 (6 bases). This CDR3 spans 14 amino acids. The ends were cut back, 7 bases at V and 2 bases at J, with 12 bases in the middle. CDR1 and CDR2 from the germline V gene are MDHEN and SYDVKM. CDR3 DNA sequence: TGTGCCAGCAAAACGGGAGTCCCCTACAATGAGCAGTTCTTC. This codes for CASKTGVPYNEQFF.

This rearrangement joins TRBV5-1 to TRBJ2-5, with 8 bases aligning to TRBD1. The CDR3 is 14 amino acids. In germline, CDR1 is SGHRS, CDR2 YFSETQ. Germline trimming cut 3 bases from V and 5 bases from J; bases unmatched to any gene: 6. The DNA for the CDR3 is TGCGCCAGCAGCTGGACAGGGCAGGGGGAGACCCAGTACTTC. This translates into CASSWTGQGETQYF.